The 9 T cell receptor beta chains below all came from one sample that was sequenced in a study of T cell responses to AZD1222 COVID-19 vaccine. Here immunoSEQ multiplex PCR was the method, and the copy in TCRdb shows in-frame clones only, minus some. The table includes under 90,000 clones, 80% to 90% detected once. Sequencing used peripheral blood, obtained 28 days after the second AZD1222 dose. Receptors were obtained from an adult who received the AZD1222 COVID-19 vaccine.

The V and J genes are TRBV7-2 and TRBJ2-4; D not certain. The V end was cut by 5 bases, the J end by 0 bases, with 11 bases between. Per germline, CDR1 SGHTA and CDR2 FQGNSA. This CDR3 region has 15 residues. The CDR3: CASSPSALAKNIQYF. In DNA form, the CDR3 reads TGTGCCAGCAGCCCCTCGGCCTTAGCCAAAAACATTCAGTACTTC.

This clone was seen a handful of times. The V gene is TRBV19, the J gene TRBJ2-4; maybe TRBD1 (6 bases). The germline V gene has CDR1 LNHDA and CDR2 SQIVND (reference sequence). The CDR3 loop spans 16 amino acids. V lost 6 bases and J lost 3, with 18 bases in between. CDR3 nucleotide sequence: TGTGCCAGTAGCCCCCCAGGGCGACAGGTCAAAAACATTCAGTACTTC. As protein: CASSPPGRQVKNIQYF.

The rearrangement links TRBV7-2 to TRBJ1-6, with D possibly being TRBD1 (5 bases). Germline CDR1 reads SGHTA; CDR2 reads FQGNSA. The CDR3 length is 17 residues. V lost 7 bases, J lost 5 bases, and 21 bases lay in between. This CDR3 is CASNLHRGEGDNSPLHF. The DNA of the CDR3 is TGTGCCAGCAACCTCCACCGGGGGGAAGGGGATAATTCACCCCTCCACTTT. The full variable domain, rest sourced from reference TRBV7-2 and TRBJ1-6, is GAGVSQSPSNKVTEKGKDVELRCDPISGHTALYWYRQSLGQGLEFLIYFQGNSAPDKSGLPSDRFSAERTGGSVSTLTIQRTQQEDSAVYLCASNLHRGEGDNSPLHFGNGTRLTVT.

The rearrangement joins TRBV5-4 to TRBJ1-1, with unresolved D. Trimming shortened V by 4 bases and J by 7 bases, and 8 bases separated the two germline ends. Germline V CDR1 and CDR2: SGHNT, YYREEE (reference sequence). The CDR3 sequence is 11 residues long. CDR3 loop: CASSLANEAFF. DNA of the CDR3: TGTGCCAGCAGCCTGGCGAATGAAGCTTTCTTT.

This chain uses TRBV19 with TRBJ1-1, with 7 bases matching TRBD1. Trimming took 6 bases from V and 6 from J; bases not matched to a gene: 7. Germline V gene lookup returns CDR1 LNHDA and CDR2 SQIVND (reference sequence). The CDR3 loop spans 13 amino acids. CDR3 bases: TGTGCCAGTAGGAACAGGGGAGCCCCTGAAGCTTTCTTT. It codes for CASRNRGAPEAFF.

This rearrangement joins TRBV2 to TRBJ2-7; D not resolved. CDR3 length: 12 residues. Germline V gene data show CDR1 as SNHLY and CDR2 as FYNNEI. Trimming took 4 bases from V and 2 from J, leaving 6 bases between them. CDR3 in amino acids: CASSVTAYEQYF. The CDR3 DNA reads TGTGCCAGCAGTGTAACAGCCTACGAGCAGTACTTC.

The V gene is TRBV19, the J gene TRBJ2-7; D is tentatively TRBD1 or TRBD2 (5 bases each). V lost 5 bases and J lost 6, with 14 bases in between. CDR3 size: 13 residues. Per germline, CDR1 LNHDA and CDR2 SQIVND (reference sequence). In DNA, the CDR3 is TGTGCCAGTAGTGCAGGGACGGGCGGCGAGCAGTACTTC. It yields the protein CASSAGTGGEQYF.

The chain is built from TRBV9 and TRBJ1-3, with 9 bases lining up with TRBD1. From germline, CDR1 is SGDLS and CDR2 YYNGEE. The CDR3 has 15 amino acids. Trimming removed 4 bases from V and 4 bases from J; junction bases left unmatched: 6. The CDR3 loop is CASSSRDRVGNTIYF. The CDR3 nucleotides are TGTGCCAGCAGCTCACGGGACAGGGTAGGAAACACCATATATTTT.

The genes are TRBV28 and TRBJ1-4, with 11 nucleotides matching TRBD1. Germline CDR1 reads MDHEN; CDR2 reads SYDVKM. The V segment lost 8 bases and the J segment 10 bases; nucleotides outside the gene matches: 12. The CDR3 contains 15 residues. DNA of the CDR3: TGTGCCAGCTCGGTCACTAGGACAGGGGGCGTAAAACTGTTTTTT. Its translation: CASSVTRTGGVKLFF.